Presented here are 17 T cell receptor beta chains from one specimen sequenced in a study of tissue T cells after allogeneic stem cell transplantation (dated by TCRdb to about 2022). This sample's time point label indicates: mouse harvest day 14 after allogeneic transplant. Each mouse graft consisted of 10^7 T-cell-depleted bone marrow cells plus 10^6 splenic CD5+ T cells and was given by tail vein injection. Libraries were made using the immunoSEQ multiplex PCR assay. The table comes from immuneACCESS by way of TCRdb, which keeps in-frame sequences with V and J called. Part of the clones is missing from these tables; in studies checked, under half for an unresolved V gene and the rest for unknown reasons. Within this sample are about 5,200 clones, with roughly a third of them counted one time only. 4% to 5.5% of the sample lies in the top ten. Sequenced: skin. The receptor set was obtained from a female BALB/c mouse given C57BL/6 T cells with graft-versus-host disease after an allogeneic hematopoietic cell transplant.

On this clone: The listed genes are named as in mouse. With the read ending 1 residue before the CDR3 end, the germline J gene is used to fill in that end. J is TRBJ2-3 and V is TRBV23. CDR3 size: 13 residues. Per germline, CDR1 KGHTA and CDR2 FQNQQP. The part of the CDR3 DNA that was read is TGCTCCAGCAGTTCCTTCAATGCAGAAACGCTGTAT. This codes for CSSSSFNAETLY. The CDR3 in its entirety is CSSSSFNAETLYF.

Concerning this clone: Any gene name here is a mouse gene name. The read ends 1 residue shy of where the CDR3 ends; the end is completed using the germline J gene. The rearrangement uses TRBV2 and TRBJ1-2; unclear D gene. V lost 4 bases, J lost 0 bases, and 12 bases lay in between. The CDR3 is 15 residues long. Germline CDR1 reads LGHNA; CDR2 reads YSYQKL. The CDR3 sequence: CASSPRAGTNSDYTF. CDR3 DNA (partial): TGTGCCAGCAGCCCCCGAGCGGGGACAAACTCCGACTACACC.

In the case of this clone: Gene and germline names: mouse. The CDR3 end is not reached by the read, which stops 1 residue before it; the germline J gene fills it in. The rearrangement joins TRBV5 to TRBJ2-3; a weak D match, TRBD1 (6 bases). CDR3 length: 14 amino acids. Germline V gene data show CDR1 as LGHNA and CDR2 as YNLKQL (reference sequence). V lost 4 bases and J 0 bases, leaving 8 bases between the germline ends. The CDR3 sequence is CASSRTGSAETLYF. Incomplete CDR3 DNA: TGTGCCAGCAGCCGCACAGGGAGTGCAGAAACGCTGTAT.

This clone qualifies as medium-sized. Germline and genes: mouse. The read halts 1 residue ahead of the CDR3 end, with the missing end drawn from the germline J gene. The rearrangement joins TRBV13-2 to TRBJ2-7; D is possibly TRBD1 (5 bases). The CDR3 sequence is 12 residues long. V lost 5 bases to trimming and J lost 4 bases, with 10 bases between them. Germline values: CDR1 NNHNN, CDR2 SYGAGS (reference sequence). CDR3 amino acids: CASGTTGYEQYF. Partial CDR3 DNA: TGTGCCAGCGGAACCACAGGTTATGAACAGTAC.

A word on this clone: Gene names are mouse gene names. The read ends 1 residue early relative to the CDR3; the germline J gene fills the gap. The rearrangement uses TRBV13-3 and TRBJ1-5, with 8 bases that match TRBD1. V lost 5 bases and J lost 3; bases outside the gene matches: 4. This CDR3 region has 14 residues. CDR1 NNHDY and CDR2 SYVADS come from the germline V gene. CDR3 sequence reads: CASSDRGSNQAPLF. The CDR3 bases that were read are TGTGCCAGCAGCGACAGGGGCAGCAACCAGGCTCCGCTT.

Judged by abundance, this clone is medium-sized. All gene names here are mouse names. The CDR3 sequence is CASSPDWGDTLYF. The part of the CDR3 DNA that was read is TGTGCCAGCTCTCCCGACTGGGGAGACACCTTGTAC. The rearrangement links TRBV12-2 to TRBJ2-4, with 8 bases matching TRBD2. The read terminates 1 residue before the CDR3 end, so the remaining end is supplied by the germline J gene. The CDR3 is 13 amino acids. Germline CDR1 and CDR2: SGHLS and HYDKME. V was clipped by 2 bases and J by 7 bases; unmatched bases: 4.

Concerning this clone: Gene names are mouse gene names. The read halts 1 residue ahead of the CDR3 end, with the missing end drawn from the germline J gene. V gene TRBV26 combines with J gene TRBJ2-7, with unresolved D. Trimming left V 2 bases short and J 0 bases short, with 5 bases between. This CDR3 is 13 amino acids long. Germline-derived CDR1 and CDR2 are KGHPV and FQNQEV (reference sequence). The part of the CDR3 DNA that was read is TGTGCCAGCAGTCTGGAGGTCTCCTATGAACAGTAC. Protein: CASSLEVSYEQY. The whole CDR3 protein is CASSLEVSYEQYF.

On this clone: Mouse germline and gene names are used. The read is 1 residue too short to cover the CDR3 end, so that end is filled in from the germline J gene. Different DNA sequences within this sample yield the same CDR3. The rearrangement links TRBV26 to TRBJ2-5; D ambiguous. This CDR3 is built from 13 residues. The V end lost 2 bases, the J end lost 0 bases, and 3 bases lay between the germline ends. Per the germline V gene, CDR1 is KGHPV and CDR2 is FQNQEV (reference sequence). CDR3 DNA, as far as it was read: TGTGCCAGCAGTCTGGGTAACCAAGACACCCAGTAC. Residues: CASSLGNQDTQY. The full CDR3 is CASSLGNQDTQYF.

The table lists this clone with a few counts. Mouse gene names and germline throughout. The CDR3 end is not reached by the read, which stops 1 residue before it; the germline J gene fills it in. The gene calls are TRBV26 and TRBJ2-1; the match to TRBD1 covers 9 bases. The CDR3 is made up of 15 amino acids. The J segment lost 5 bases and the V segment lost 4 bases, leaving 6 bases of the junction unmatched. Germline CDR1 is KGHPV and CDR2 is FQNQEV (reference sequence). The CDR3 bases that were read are TGTGCCAGCAGTCCGTGGACAGGGGCGCATGCTGAGCAGTTC. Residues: CASSPWTGAHAEQF. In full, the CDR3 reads CASSPWTGAHAEQFF. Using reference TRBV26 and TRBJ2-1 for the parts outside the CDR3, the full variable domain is NSKVIQTPRYLVKGQGQKAKMRCIPEKGHPVVFWYQQNKNNEFKFLINFQNQEVLQQIDMTEKRFSAECPSNSPCSLEIQSSEAGDSALYLCASSPWTGAHAEQFFGPGTRLTVL.

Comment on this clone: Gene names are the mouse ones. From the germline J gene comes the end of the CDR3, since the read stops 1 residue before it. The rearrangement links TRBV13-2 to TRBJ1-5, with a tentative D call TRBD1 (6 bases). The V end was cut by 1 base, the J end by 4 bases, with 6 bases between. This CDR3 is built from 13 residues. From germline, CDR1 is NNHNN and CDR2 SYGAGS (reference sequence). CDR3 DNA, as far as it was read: TGTGCCAGCGGTGATCAGGGGAACCAGGCTCCGCTT. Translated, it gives CASGDQGNQAPL. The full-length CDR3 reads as CASGDQGNQAPLF.

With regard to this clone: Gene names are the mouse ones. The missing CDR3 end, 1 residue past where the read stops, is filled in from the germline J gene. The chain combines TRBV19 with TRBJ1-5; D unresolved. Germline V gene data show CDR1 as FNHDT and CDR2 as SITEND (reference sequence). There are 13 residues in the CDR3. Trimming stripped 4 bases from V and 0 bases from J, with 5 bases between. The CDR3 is CASSSYNNQAPLF. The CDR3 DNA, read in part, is TGTGCCAGCAGTTCATATAACAACCAGGCTCCGCTT. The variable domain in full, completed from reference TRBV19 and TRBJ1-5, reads GGIITQTPKFLIGQEGQKLTLKCQQNFNHDTMYWYRQDSGKGLRLIYYSITENDLQKGDLSEGYDASREKKSSFSLTVTSAQKNEMAVFLCASSSYNNQAPLFGEGTRLSVL.

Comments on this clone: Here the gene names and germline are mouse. The covered CDR3 bases are TGTGCCAGCAGCTTACTCAATTATGAACAGTAC. It translates to CASSLLNYEQY. The CDR3, in full, reads CASSLLNYEQYF. The chain links TRBV3 to TRBJ2-7; unclear D gene. The read halts 1 residue ahead of the CDR3 end, with the missing end drawn from the germline J gene. Trimming pared 2 bases from V and 4 bases from J, leaving 6 bases between. Per germline, CDR1 SNHLY and CDR2 FYNGKV (reference sequence). The CDR3 has 12 residues.

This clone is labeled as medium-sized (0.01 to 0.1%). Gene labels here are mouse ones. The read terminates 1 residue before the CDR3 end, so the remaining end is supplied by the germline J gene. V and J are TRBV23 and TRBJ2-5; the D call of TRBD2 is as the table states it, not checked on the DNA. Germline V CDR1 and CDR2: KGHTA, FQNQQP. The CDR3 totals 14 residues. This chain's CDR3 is CSSSQSRGGDTQYF. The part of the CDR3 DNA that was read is TGCTCCAGCAGTCAATCAAGGGGGGGCGACACCCAGTAC.

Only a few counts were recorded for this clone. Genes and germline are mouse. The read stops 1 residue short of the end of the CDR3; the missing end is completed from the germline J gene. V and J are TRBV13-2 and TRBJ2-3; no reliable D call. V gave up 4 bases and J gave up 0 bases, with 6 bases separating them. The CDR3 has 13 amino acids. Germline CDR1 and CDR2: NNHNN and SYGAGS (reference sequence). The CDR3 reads CASGTTSAETLYF. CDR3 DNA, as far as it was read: TGTGCCAGCGGTACAACTAGTGCAGAAACGCTGTAT.

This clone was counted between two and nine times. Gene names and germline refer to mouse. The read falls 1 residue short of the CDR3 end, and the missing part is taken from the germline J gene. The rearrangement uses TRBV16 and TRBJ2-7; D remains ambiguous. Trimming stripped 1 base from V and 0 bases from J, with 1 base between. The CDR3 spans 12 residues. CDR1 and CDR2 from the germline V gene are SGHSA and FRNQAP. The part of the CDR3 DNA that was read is TGTGCAAGCAGCTTAGGCTCCTATGAACAGTAC. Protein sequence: CASSLGSYEQY. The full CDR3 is CASSLGSYEQYF.

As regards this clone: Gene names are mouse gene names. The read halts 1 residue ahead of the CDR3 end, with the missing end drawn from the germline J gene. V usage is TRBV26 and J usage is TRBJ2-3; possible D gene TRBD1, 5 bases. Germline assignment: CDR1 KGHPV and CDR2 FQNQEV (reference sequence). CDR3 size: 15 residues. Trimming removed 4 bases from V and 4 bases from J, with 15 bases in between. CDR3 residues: CASSHRYSSTETLYF. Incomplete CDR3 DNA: TGTGCCAGCAGTCACAGGTACTCTAGTACAGAAACGCTGTAT.

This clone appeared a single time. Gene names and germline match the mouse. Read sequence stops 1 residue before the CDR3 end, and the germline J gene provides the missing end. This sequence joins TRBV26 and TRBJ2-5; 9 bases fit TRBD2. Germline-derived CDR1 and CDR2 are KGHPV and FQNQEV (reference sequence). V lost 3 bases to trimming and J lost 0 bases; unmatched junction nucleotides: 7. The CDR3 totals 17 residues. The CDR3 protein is CASSLSWGGINQDTQYF. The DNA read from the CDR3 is TGTGCCAGCAGTCTCTCCTGGGGGGGTATTAACCAAGACACCCAGTAC.